This is a list of T cell receptor beta chains from one sample in a study of blood T cell repertoires in COVID-19. Profiled with immunoSEQ multiplex PCR; TCRdb holds only in-frame clones, not every one. The top ten hold around 1.7% of the sample, which has roughly 290,000 clones, 85% to 90% seen once. The sequenced sample was PBMCs or T cells enriched from blood (not recorded which). The receptors shown here come from a woman aged 18-30 years with acute COVID-19. CDR3s include the opening cysteine and the closing phenylalanine or tryptophan. D genes are given only for firm matches. Size tells how often a clone was seen (once, few, many) or the class of an expanded clone, and some rows leave it out.

abundance	v_gene	d_gene	j_gene	CDR3nt	CDR3aa
-	TRBV28	TRBD1	TRBJ2-7	TGTGCCAGCAGTAGTTTAGGGTCCACGGGACAGGTGGCCTACGAGCAGTACTTC	CASSSLGSTGQVAYEQYF
-	TRBV5-1	TRBD2	TRBJ2-3	TGCGCCAGCAGCTTGGCCACTAGCGGGATTAGCACAGATACGCAGTATTTT	CASSLATSGISTDTQYF
-	TRBV4-2	-	TRBJ1-3	TGTGCCAGCAGCCAAGAACCCCCGGGGGCTGGAAACACCATATATTTT	CASSQEPPGAGNTIYF
many	TRBV29-1	-	TRBJ1-1	TGCAGCGTGGGACACCGTGGGACTGAAGCTTTCTTT	CSVGHRGTEAFF
-	TRBV5-1	TRBD2	TRBJ2-1	TGCGCCAGCAGCTTGAACCTAGCGGTGAACAATGAGCAGTTCTTC	CASSLNLAVNNEQFF
few	TRBV25-1	TRBD1	TRBJ1-2	TGTGCCAGCTCCCCTCAACAGGGGGCTAGGGGCTACACCTTC	CASSPQQGARGYTF
-	TRBV18	TRBD1	TRBJ1-6	TGTGCCAGCTCAAGGGACAGTGCCGATTCACCCCTCCACTTT	CASSRDSADSPLHF
-	TRBV4-2	-	TRBJ1-1	TGTGCCAGCAGCCAAGAAGGGGTAGTCAACACTGAAGCTTTCTTT	CASSQEGVVNTEAFF
-	TRBV6-2/TRBV6-3	-	TRBJ2-2	TGTGCCAGCAGTTGGGCAGACGACACCGGGGAGCTGTTTTTT	CASSWADDTGELFF
once	TRBV3-1/TRBV3-2	-	TRBJ2-7	TGTGCCAGCAGCCCCCAGACTGGCCTCGCCTACGAGCAGTACTTC	CASSPQTGLAYEQYF
-	TRBV30	-	TRBJ2-2	TGTGCCTGGAGTGTACTCAAAGCGAACACCGGGGAGCTGTTTTTT	CAWSVLKANTGELFF
-	TRBV20-1	-	TRBJ2-1	TGCAGGGGGGGTGAGTTTGAGCAGTTCTTC	CRGGEFEQFF
-	TRBV28	TRBD1	TRBJ1-5	TGTGCCAGCAGAACCAATGCTGGGCGGACAGGGGGCTTGACGGGCAATCAGCCCCAGCATTTT	CASRTNAGRTGGLTGNQPQHF
-	TRBV27	TRBD1	TRBJ2-7	TGTGCCAGCAGTCCAGGGACAGGACCCTACGAGCAGTACTTC	CASSPGTGPYEQYF
-	TRBV15	-	TRBJ1-1	TGTGCCACCAGCAGAGCCCTCAGTAACACTGAAGCTTTCTTT	CATSRALSNTEAFF
-	TRBV27	-	TRBJ1-3	TGTGCCAGCAGTTTAGACAGCCCGAGCTCTGGAAACACCATATATTTT	CASSLDSPSSGNTIYF
-	TRBV7-9	-	TRBJ1-4	TGTGCCAGCAGCTTAGAATACTCGGGGGCAACTAATGAAAAACTGTTTTTT	CASSLEYSGATNEKLFF
few	TRBV3-1/TRBV3-2	TRBD1	TRBJ1-2	TGTGCCAGCAGCCAAAGCCGGACAGGGGGCGGCTATGGCTACACCTTC	CASSQSRTGGGYGYTF
-	TRBV18	-	TRBJ1-1	TGTGCCAGCTCACCAGGATGGGGGCAGAACACTGAAGCTTTCTTT	CASSPGWGQNTEAFF
-	TRBV2	-	TRBJ2-1	TGTGCTAGGAGCCACTACAATGAGCAGTTCTTC	CARSHYNEQFF
-	TRBV7-9	-	TRBJ2-7	TGTGCCAGCAGCTTGAGGGACAAACCTTACGAGCAGTACTTC	CASSLRDKPYEQYF
-	TRBV6-5	TRBD1	TRBJ1-5	TGTGCCAGCAGAGCGGACAGGTCATCACAGCCCCAGCATTTT	CASRADRSSQPQHF
-	TRBV27	TRBD1	TRBJ1-5	TGTGCCAGCAGTTCCTGGACAGGGACCTTCAATCAGCCCCAGCATTTT	CASSSWTGTFNQPQHF
-	TRBV6-5	TRBD1	TRBJ1-2	TGTGCCAGCAGTTACTCGGGCAGACAGGGGGTTGGCTACACCTTC	CASSYSGRQGVGYTF
-	TRBV5-6	-	TRBJ1-2	TGTGCCAGCAGCTTGAGCGGGCGTGTTCGGTTTTTAGCAGGAGGCTACACCTTC	CASSLSGRVRFLAGGYTF